This entry lists 27 T cell receptor beta chains sequenced from one sample in a study of T cell clonality in common variable immunodeficiency. Here immunoSEQ multiplex PCR was the method, and the copy in TCRdb shows in-frame clones only, minus some. The sample was found to contain about 43,000 clones, and every one recurs. The sample consisted of peripheral blood mononuclear cells. The source of these receptors is a person between 18 and 70 years old in good health.

This clone appeared many times. The read comes to an end 3 residues before the CDR3 does, leaving the germline J gene to fill in the end. V usage is TRBV30 and J usage is TRBJ1-3; maybe TRBD1 (6 bases). V lost 2 bases, J lost 2 bases, and 7 bases lay in between. Looked up from germline, CDR1 is GTSNPN and CDR2 is SVGIG (reference sequence). The CDR3 consists of 13 residues. The chain's CDR3 is CAWSSGAGNTIYF. The DNA read from the CDR3 is TGTGCCTGGAGTTCAGGGGCTGGAAACACC.

At least ten counts were recorded for this clone. Read sequence stops 3 residues before the CDR3 end, and the germline J gene provides the missing end. This chain uses TRBV19 with TRBJ2-1, with a possible D match to TRBD1 (5 bases). Germline loops: CDR1 LNHDA, CDR2 SQIVND (reference sequence). The CDR3 has 16 residues. V shed 2 bases and J shed 0 bases, with 11 bases lying between them. Incomplete CDR3 DNA: TGTGCCAGTAGTATAATGACAGCCCGCTCCTACAATGAG. Its translation is CASSIMTARSYNE. The entire CDR3 reads CASSIMTARSYNEQFF.

By sample share, this clone is medium-sized. The CDR3 end is not reached by the read, which stops 3 residues before it; the germline J gene fills it in. This chain connects TRBV20-1 to TRBJ1-6; D is perhaps TRBD1 (5 bases). CDR1 and CDR2 from the germline V gene are DFQATT and SNEGSKA (reference sequence). Trimming pared 6 bases from V and 7 bases from J, leaving 16 bases between. The CDR3 length is 14 residues. CDR3 sequence reads: CSALRDSGNSPLHF. The DNA read from the CDR3 is TGCAGTGCCCTCAGGGACTCCGGGAATTCACCC.

This clone has at least ten counts. The read finishes 3 residues shy of the CDR3 end, and the germline J gene is used to complete it. The same CDR3 is also encoded by other DNA sequences in this sample. V and J are TRBV6-2 or TRBV6-3 and TRBJ2-1; 7 nucleotides match TRBD1. CDR1 MNHEY and CDR2 SVGEGT come from the germline V gene. This CDR3 is 13 amino acids long. With V trimmed by 6 bases and J by 3 bases, 2 bases remained unmatched. The DNA read from the CDR3 is TGTGCCAGCAGCAGGGACAGCTACAATGAG. It encodes CASSRDSYNE. From start to end, the CDR3 is CASSRDSYNEQFF.

Note on this clone: A junction end diverges from the germline sequence, so it may reflect a read error. Additional DNA sequences in this sample encode the identical CDR3. Incomplete CDR3 DNA: TGTGCCAGCAGCTTGGGCGCAGGGGGGAACACTGAG. Protein: CASSLGAGGNTE. In full, the CDR3 reads CASSLGAGGNTEAFF. The chain links TRBV5-6 to TRBJ1-1, with 7 bases identical to TRBD1. The read is 3 residues too short to cover the CDR3 end, so that end is filled in from the germline J gene. CDR3 length: 15 residues. CDR1 is SGHDT, CDR2 YYEEEE, per germline.

The sample holds many counts of this clone. From the germline J gene comes the end of the CDR3, since the read stops 3 residues before it. V usage is TRBV3-1 (or the pseudogene TRBV3-2) and J usage is TRBJ2-1, with D perhaps matching TRBD2 (6 bases). This CDR3 comprises 16 residues. CDR1 is LGHDT and CDR2 is YNNKEL in the germline V gene (reference sequence). V was cut by 0 bases and J by 2 bases, with 11 bases left in between. This CDR3 reads CASSQDLTGAYNEQFF. The sequenced part of the CDR3 DNA is TGTGCCAGCAGCCAAGATTTGACGGGGGCCTACAATGAG.

This clone was observed at least ten times. Coverage ceases 3 residues before the CDR3 finishes, and the germline J gene fills in the end. The chain employs TRBV20-1 and TRBJ2-5; the D gene is possibly TRBD1 (5 bases). The CDR3 has 15 amino acids. Trimming took 6 bases from V and 2 from J, leaving 19 bases between them. The germline CDR1 and CDR2 sequences are DFQATT and SNEGSKA (reference sequence). Partial CDR3 DNA: TGCAGTGCCAGGGAAGCCGGTGACTTACAAGAGACC. Its translation is CSAREAGDLQET. The full CDR3 protein reads CSAREAGDLQETQYF.

CDR3 sequence: CASSGYGGNEKLFF. CDR3 DNA, as far as it was read: TGTGCCAGCAGTGGTTACGGGGGTAATGAAAAG. V is TRBV2 and J is TRBJ2-2; possible D gene TRBD2, 6 bases. The sequence runs out 3 residues before the end of the CDR3; the remainder is reconstructed from the germline J gene. Germline loops: CDR1 SNHLY, CDR2 FYNNEI. The CDR3 is 14 residues long.

This clone was observed at least ten times. The sample holds other DNA sequences that translate to the same CDR3. CDR3 DNA (partial): TGTGCCAGTAGTATACAGGGGTTGAACACTGAA. Protein: CASSIQGLNTE. The full-length CDR3 reads as CASSIQGLNTEAFF. V is TRBV19 and J is TRBJ1-1; TRBD1 might be the D (6 bases). The missing CDR3 end, 3 residues past where the read stops, is filled in from the germline J gene. The CDR3 has 14 residues. Trimming pared 2 bases from V and 0 bases from J, leaving 7 bases between. CDR1 is LNHDA, CDR2 SQIVND, per germline (reference sequence).

This clone was counted ten times or more. The missing CDR3 end, 3 residues past where the read stops, is filled in from the germline J gene. J is TRBJ1-4 and V is TRBV30; 7 positions agree with TRBD1. Germline V gene data show CDR1 as GTSNPN and CDR2 as SVGIG (reference sequence). V lost 4 bases, J lost 5 bases, and 4 bases stayed unmatched. The CDR3 spans 13 residues. The CDR3 DNA, read in part, is TGTGCCTGGACGCCACAGGGGAATGAAAAA. Translation gives CAWTPQGNEK. In full, the CDR3 is CAWTPQGNEKLFF.

This clone occurred many times. The missing CDR3 end, 3 residues past where the read stops, is filled in from the germline J gene. The chain combines TRBV6-2 or TRBV6-3 with TRBJ2-7; D may be TRBD2 (6 bases). Trimming stripped 4 bases from V and 0 bases from J, with 13 bases between. Germline V gives CDR1 MNHEY, CDR2 SVGEGT. This CDR3 is built from 15 residues. CDR3 amino acids: CASSSGGETSYEQYF. CDR3 DNA, as far as it was read: TGTGCCAGCAGTTCCGGCGGGGAAACCTCCTACGAG.

This clone was detected many times. The missing CDR3 end, 3 residues past where the read stops, is filled in from the germline J gene. The gene calls are TRBV6-1 and TRBJ2-7, with 9 bases identical to TRBD1. V dropped 3 bases and J dropped 2; count of bases not matched to a gene: 2. The germline V gene has CDR1 MNHNS and CDR2 SASEGT. The CDR3 spans 14 residues. CDR3 DNA, as far as it was read: TGTGCCAGCAGTGATCGACAGGGGGCCTACGAG. Protein product: CASSDRQGAYE. The entire CDR3 reads CASSDRQGAYEQYF.

This clone was observed many times. The missing CDR3 end, 3 residues past where the read stops, is filled in from the germline J gene. The rearrangement joins TRBV5-5 to TRBJ2-2; 8 bases are a match to TRBD1. The V segment lost 4 bases and the J segment 7 bases; nucleotides outside the gene matches: 6. Germline V gives CDR1 SGHKS, CDR2 YYEKEE (reference sequence). The length of the CDR3 is 14 residues. CDR3 sequence: CASSLQGAGGELFF. The sequenced CDR3 bases are TGTGCCAGCAGCCTCCAGGGGGCCGGCGGGGAG.

This clone appeared many times. The read gets to within 3 residues of the CDR3 end, and the germline J gene fills in the rest. The chain employs TRBV6-2 or TRBV6-3 and TRBJ2-2; a possible D gene is TRBD1 (5 bases). Germline V lookup: CDR1 MNHEY, CDR2 SVGEGT. The CDR3 is made up of 13 amino acids. Between the trimmed V and J ends, which lost 6 bases and 1 base, there was a span of 6 bases. This chain's CDR3 is CASSGQNTGELFF. Incomplete CDR3 DNA: TGTGCCAGCAGCGGACAGAACACCGGGGAG.

Only a few counts were recorded for this clone. Germline and junction disagree at one end, which may indicate a read error. Coverage ceases 3 residues before the CDR3 finishes, and the germline J gene fills in the end. The V call is TRBV2, the J call TRBJ1-5; unclear D gene. The CDR3 length is 13 residues. Germline values: CDR1 SNHLY, CDR2 FYNNEI. The CDR3 bases that were read are TGTGCCAGCGGTGATCTGCTAAATCAGCCC. Translation: CASGDLLNQP. The whole CDR3 sequence is CASGDLLNQPQHF.

This clone came up many times. The CDR3 goes on 3 residues after the read ends, and that part is filled in from the germline J gene. This chain joins TRBV7-9 and TRBJ1-1, with D perhaps TRBD1 (6 bases). CDR3 size: 15 residues. V was shortened by 3 bases and J by 6 bases, with 17 bases between the two germline ends. Germline V gives CDR1 SEHNR, CDR2 FQNEAQ (reference sequence). Here the CDR3 reads CASSFQQGRSPEAFF. The part of the CDR3 DNA that was read is TGTGCCAGCAGCTTCCAACAGGGAAGGAGCCCTGAA.

This clone was picked up many times. The read is 3 residues too short to cover the CDR3 end, so that end is filled in from the germline J gene. This rearrangement joins TRBV20-1 to TRBJ1-1, with a tentative D call TRBD1 (6 bases). Per germline, CDR1 DFQATT and CDR2 SNEGSKA (reference sequence). The CDR3 is made up of 12 amino acids. V lost 1 base to trimming and J lost 6 bases, with 9 bases between them. CDR3: CSARGQEAEAFF. CDR3 DNA (partial): TGCAGTGCTAGAGGACAGGAGGCTGAA.

This clone was found a few times. The DNA ends 3 residues before the CDR3 does, and the rest of the CDR3 is filled in from the germline J gene. The V gene is TRBV7-2, the J gene TRBJ2-4; perhaps TRBD1 as D (7 bases). There are 14 residues in the CDR3. CDR1 SGHTA and CDR2 FQGNSA come from the germline V gene. The sequenced CDR3 bases are TGTGCCAGCAGCTCAGGCGCAGGGGGGTATGGT. Translating it yields CASSSGAGGYG. From start to end, the CDR3 is CASSSGAGGYGQYF.

In regard to this clone: The read ends 3 residues early relative to the CDR3; the germline J gene fills the gap. This chain uses TRBV7-8 with TRBJ2-1; D is unclear. The V gene lost 6 bases and the J gene lost 6 bases, with 9 bases spanning the gap. CDR3 length: 12 amino acids. CDR1 and CDR2 (germline): SGHVS, FQNEAQ. CDR3 sequence: CASRNPSNEQFF. CDR3 DNA (partial): TGTGCCAGCAGGAACCCCAGCAATGAG.

The sample holds many counts of this clone. Read sequence stops 3 residues before the CDR3 end, and the germline J gene provides the missing end. The V and J genes are TRBV6-1 and TRBJ1-4; D gene uncertain. Looked up from germline, CDR1 is MNHNS and CDR2 is SASEGT. The V gene lost 1 base and the J gene lost 5 bases, with 8 bases spanning the gap. There are 14 residues in the CDR3. The CDR3 sequence is CASSEVALNEKLFF. CDR3 DNA (partial): TGTGCCAGCAGTGAAGTGGCCTTGAATGAAAAA.

This clone was seen at least ten times. The CDR3 goes on 3 residues after the read ends, and that part is filled in from the germline J gene. J is TRBJ2-2 and V is TRBV18; 7 bases align to TRBD1. The V gene end was trimmed by 3 bases and the J gene end by 1 base; junction bases not matched to a gene: 2. The germline V gene encodes CDR1 KGHSH and CDR2 LQKENI. The CDR3 covers 15 residues. CDR3 bases read: TGTGCCAGCTCACCGCGACAGGGGAACACCGGGGAG. Amino acid sequence: CASSPRQGNTGE. The whole CDR3 is CASSPRQGNTGELFF.

This clone was found many times. Read coverage stops 3 residues before the CDR3 terminus; the germline J gene supplies the remainder. This chain joins TRBV5-1 and TRBJ2-2, with D uncertain. The CDR3 runs to 13 residues. The ends were cut back, 4 bases at V and 6 bases at J, with 10 bases in the middle. Germline V CDR1 and CDR2: SGHRS, YFSETQ. CDR3 residues: CASSPLSAGELFF. The CDR3 DNA, read in part, is TGCGCCAGCAGCCCCCTCTCAGCCGGGGAG.

This clone was picked up many times. The sequenced CDR3 bases are TGTGCCTGGAGTGTACAGGCCTACGAG. Translation: CAWSVQAYE. The full CDR3 is CAWSVQAYEQYF. V is TRBV30 and J is TRBJ2-7; weak D call: TRBD1 (5 bases). The read ends 3 residues before the CDR3 terminus; that terminus is restored from the germline J gene. V was trimmed by 0 bases and J by 2 bases, leaving 5 bases between them. This CDR3 spans 12 amino acids. Germline V lookup: CDR1 GTSNPN, CDR2 SVGIG (reference sequence).

This clone was observed many times. The CDR3 is cut off 3 residues early in the read; its end comes from the germline J gene. The chain employs TRBV7-9 and TRBJ1-2, with D possibly TRBD1 on 5 matching bases. Germline values: CDR1 SEHNR, CDR2 FQNEAQ (reference sequence). V lost 5 bases and J lost 7, with 8 bases in between. The CDR3 extends over 11 amino acids. The covered CDR3 bases are TGTGCCAGCAGCCTTCAGGGTGGC. The encoded protein is CASSLQGG. The entire CDR3 protein is CASSLQGGYTF.

This clone was counted many times. Sequencing ends 3 residues short of the CDR3 end; the germline J gene provides the rest. The V call is TRBV7-9, the J call TRBJ2-7; D ambiguous. The CDR3 has 12 amino acids. Germline V CDR1 and CDR2: SEHNR, FQNEAQ (reference sequence). Trimming pared 5 bases from V and 3 bases from J, leaving 8 bases between. Incomplete CDR3 DNA: TGTGCCAGCAGCCTCCTAGGCTACGAG. Protein: CASSLLGYE. The CDR3 in full is CASSLLGYEQYF.

The sample holds many counts of this clone. The sequenced fragment ends 3 residues before the CDR3 boundary, so the rest is inferred from the germline J gene. V gene TRBV30 combines with J gene TRBJ1-1; unclear D gene. The CDR3 loop spans 11 amino acids. Germline V gene data show CDR1 as GTSNPN and CDR2 as SVGIG (reference sequence). This CDR3 is CAWSSVSEAFF. Partial CDR3 DNA: TGTGCCTGGAGTTCGGTTAGTGAG.

The table lists this clone with many counts. The CDR3 end lies 3 residues beyond the end of the read and is filled in from the germline J gene. This sequence joins TRBV4-2 and TRBJ2-5, with TRBD2 matching 9 bases. Germline CDR1 and CDR2: LGHNA and YNFKEQ. The CDR3 has 14 amino acids. J was trimmed by 5 bases and V by 1 base; bases with no gene match: 2. CDR3 DNA (partial): TGTGCCAGCAGCCAAGGAGCGGGAGGCGAGACC. This gives the protein CASSQGAGGET. The entire CDR3 sequence reads CASSQGAGGETQYF.